The 20 T cell receptor beta chains presented below share a single source sample, sequenced in a study of blood T cell repertoires in COVID-19. This table comes from immunoSEQ multiplex PCR, and its TCRdb copy is limited to in-frame clones, with some not included. The sample records some 150,000 clones, about four fifths being singletons. Source material: peripheral blood. These receptors all stem from a man between 65 and 85 years old with acute or convalescent COVID-19.

The V and J genes are TRBV13 and TRBJ1-1, with D hard to call. The CDR3 is made up of 16 amino acids. Germline lookup yields CDR1 PRHDT and CDR2 FYEKMQ (reference sequence). V dropped 5 bases and J dropped 0 bases, with 16 bases sitting between them. CDR3 loop: CASSHVARRMNTEAFF. CDR3 sequence (DNA): TGTGCCAGCAGCCATGTCGCAAGGAGGATGAACACTGAAGCTTTCTTT.

The genes are TRBV7-3 and TRBJ2-4, with 12 nucleotides matching TRBD2. Germline CDR1 reads SGHTA; CDR2 reads FQGTGA. CDR3 length: 16 amino acids. The J segment lost 8 bases and the V segment lost 5 bases, leaving 10 bases of the junction unmatched. Here the CDR3 reads CASSPGLAGISDIQYF. DNA for the CDR3: TGTGCCAGCAGCCCTGGACTAGCGGGGATATCGGACATTCAGTACTTC.

The chain has TRBV7-3 and TRBJ1-1, with 7 bases that match TRBD1. CDR3 size: 14 residues. V shed 6 bases, J shed 4 bases, and the junction held 8 bases outside the gene matches. Germline CDR1 reads SGHTA; CDR2 reads FQGTGA. CDR3 region: CASSTGTETTEAFF. The CDR3 nucleotides are TGTGCCAGCAGTACCGGGACAGAGACCACTGAAGCTTTCTTT.

This chain joins TRBV2 and TRBJ1-3; D is unresolved. V was pared by 7 bases and J by 4 bases, with 14 bases between. The V gene's germline CDR1 is SNHLY and CDR2 FYNNEI. The CDR3 has 14 residues. CDR3 bases: TGTGCCAGCAAACCCCCGGTACTGGGAAACACCATATATTTT. Its translation: CASKPPVLGNTIYF.

The chain has TRBV5-1 and TRBJ2-5; 10 bases map to TRBD2. Germline-derived CDR1 and CDR2 are SGHRS and YFSETQ. This CDR3 region has 17 residues. Trimming removed 1 base from V and 1 base from J; junction bases left unmatched: 7. The CDR3 bases are TGCGCCAGCAGCTTGAGTCCCCTAGCGGGGGCCCAAGAGACCCAGTACTTC. Protein: CASSLSPLAGAQETQYF.

The V gene is TRBV6-1, the J gene TRBJ2-7; the match to TRBD2 covers 13 bases. V trimming: 3 bases; J trimming: 4 bases; junction bases outside the gene matches: 9. Germline V gene sequence: CDR1 MNHNS, CDR2 SASEGT. The CDR3 is 17 amino acids. Here the CDR3 DNA reads TGTGCCAGCAGTGATTTCTTTTGGACTAGCGGGGGATACGAGCAGTACTTC. Translation gives CASSDFFWTSGGYEQYF.

This clone was counted a single time. This chain uses TRBV5-4 with TRBJ2-7; 10 bases fit TRBD2. The J segment lost 7 bases and the V segment lost 3 bases, leaving 4 bases of the junction unmatched. The CDR3 has 13 residues. CDR1 SGHNT and CDR2 YYREEE come from the germline V gene (reference sequence). CDR3 bases: TGTGCCAGCAGCTCCCAACTAGCGGGAGAGCAGTACTTC. It is translated as CASSSQLAGEQYF.

This chain joins TRBV2 and TRBJ2-2; D unclear. The V and J ends lost 6 bases and 7 bases respectively, with 9 bases between them. CDR1 and CDR2 from the germline V gene are SNHLY and FYNNEI. The CDR3 totals 12 residues. The CDR3 DNA is TGTGCCAGCAGGATAATGAGCGGGGAGCTGTTTTTT. This codes for CASRIMSGELFF.

This clone has a handful of counts. V is TRBV19 and J is TRBJ2-2; D is perhaps TRBD2 (6 bases). The germline V and J ends were trimmed by 7 bases and 0 bases, with 21 bases remaining between them. Germline V gene sequence: CDR1 LNHDA, CDR2 SQIVND (reference sequence). The CDR3 is 18 residues long. CDR3 nucleotide sequence: TGTGCCAGTATGGGGAGGAGGGGAGCAATAACGAACACCGGGGAGCTGTTTTTT. It encodes CASMGRRGAITNTGELFF. Full variable domain (missing parts from reference TRBV19 and TRBJ2-2): DGGITQSPKYLFRKEGQNVTLSCEQNLNHDAMYWYRQDPGQGLRLIYYSQIVNDFQKGDIAEGYSVSREKKESFPLTVTSAQKNPTAFYLCASMGRRGAITNTGELFFGEGSRLTVL.

The chain is built from TRBV27 and TRBJ2-7, with D possibly being TRBD1 (6 bases). Trimming shortened V by 6 bases and J by 3 bases, and 9 bases separated the two germline ends. CDR1 MNHEY and CDR2 SMNVEV come from the germline V gene (reference sequence). The CDR3 is 12 amino acids. CDR3 residues: CASRGQSYEQYF. The DNA of the CDR3 is TGTGCCAGCAGAGGACAGAGCTACGAGCAGTACTTC.

This chain links TRBV19 with TRBJ1-5; 7 bases align to TRBD1. This CDR3 has 16 amino acids. Trimming at V came to 0 bases and at J to 4 bases, leaving 6 bases not matched to a gene. Germline CDR1 LNHDA, CDR2 SQIVND (reference sequence). This chain's CDR3 is CASSIERGDSNQPQHF. Here the CDR3 DNA reads TGTGCCAGTAGTATAGAGAGGGGGGACAGTAATCAGCCCCAGCATTTT. Combining the CDR3 with reference TRBV19 and TRBJ1-5 gives the whole variable domain DGGITQSPKYLFRKEGQNVTLSCEQNLNHDAMYWYRQDPGQGLRLIYYSQIVNDFQKGDIAEGYSVSREKKESFPLTVTSAQKNPTAFYLCASSIERGDSNQPQHFGDGTRLSIL.

The gene calls are TRBV28 and TRBJ1-1, with D unclear. CDR3 length equals 15 residues. Trimming left V 8 bases short and J 0 bases short, with 16 bases between. The germline V gene has CDR1 MDHEN and CDR2 SYDVKM. CDR3 loop: CASEKSYPVNTEAFF. CDR3 DNA: TGTGCCAGCGAAAAATCTTACCCGGTGAACACTGAAGCTTTCTTT. Drawing the rest from reference TRBV28 and TRBJ1-1, the complete variable domain is DVKVTQSSRYLVKRTGEKVFLECVQDMDHENMFWYRQDPGLGLRLIYFSYDVKMKEKGDIPEGYSVSREKKERFSLILESASTNQTSMYLCASEKSYPVNTEAFFGQGTRLTVV.

The J gene is TRBJ1-2, the V gene TRBV9; D not certain. The germline V gene has CDR1 SGDLS and CDR2 YYNGEE. This CDR3 contains 14 residues. Trimming shortened V by 2 bases and J by 2 bases, and 10 bases separated the two germline ends. The CDR3 loop reads CASSVTSENYGYTF. DNA of the CDR3: TGTGCCAGCAGCGTGACCTCGGAGAACTATGGCTACACCTTC.

This chain uses TRBV28 with TRBJ1-5; D is ambiguous. Germline assignment: CDR1 MDHEN and CDR2 SYDVKM. The CDR3 is 13 residues long. The V gene lost 3 bases and the J gene lost 11 bases, with 14 bases spanning the gap. CDR3 DNA: TGTGCCAGCAGTTTCTCTACCGCCGCGTCCCAGCATTTT. This encodes CASSFSTAASQHF.

The V gene is TRBV5-1, the J gene TRBJ2-3; TRBD2 matches 8 bases. This CDR3 spans 15 amino acids. J lost 6 bases, V lost 3 bases, and 9 bases had no gene match. Germline V gene sequence: CDR1 SGHRS, CDR2 YFSETQ. Written as DNA, the CDR3 is TGCGCCAGCAGCTCCCTACGGGGGGGTGGGGATACGCAGTATTTT. Residues: CASSSLRGGGDTQYF. Full variable domain (remainder filled in from reference TRBV5-1 and TRBJ2-3): KAGVTQTPRYLIKTRGQQVTLSCSPISGHRSVSWYQQTPGQGLQFLFEYFSETQRNKGNFPGRFSGRQFSNSRSEMNVSTLELGDSALYLCASSSLRGGGDTQYFGPGTRLTVL.

The rearrangement joins TRBV27 to TRBJ1-5; 8 bases align to TRBD1. The CDR3 length is 14 residues. V gave up 6 bases and J gave up 3 bases; unmatched junction bases: 4. Germline V gene data show CDR1 as MNHEY and CDR2 as SMNVEV (reference sequence). The CDR3 protein is CASRRTGNNQPQHF. The DNA of the CDR3 is TGTGCCAGCAGAAGGACAGGGAACAATCAGCCCCAGCATTTT.

This clone was seen just once. The chain couples TRBV29-1 to TRBJ1-5; no clear D gene. Germline assignment: CDR1 SQVTM and CDR2 ANQGSEA. Trimming took off 2 bases at V and 11 bases at J, with 19 bases between the two ends. The CDR3 contains 14 residues. CDR3 sequence: CSVERQARSVSQHF. The DNA of the CDR3 is TGCAGCGTTGAACGGCAGGCCCGATCAGTATCCCAGCATTTT.

The chain is built from TRBV6-1 and TRBJ1-5; D gene uncertain. This CDR3 contains 14 residues. The germline V and J ends were trimmed by 3 bases and 0 bases, with 6 bases remaining between them. Germline CDR1 is MNHNS and CDR2 is SASEGT. The CDR3 sequence is CASSETYSNQPQHF. CDR3 coding DNA: TGTGCCAGCAGTGAGACTTATAGCAATCAGCCCCAGCATTTT.

The chain recombines TRBV13 with TRBJ2-7; D is possibly TRBD2 (7 bases). Trimming shortened V by 4 bases and J by 5 bases, and 21 bases separated the two germline ends. The CDR3 has 16 residues. Per germline, CDR1 PRHDT and CDR2 FYEKMQ (reference sequence). CDR3 loop: CASSSTVWGGADEQYF. In DNA, the CDR3 is TGTGCCAGCAGCTCCACCGTTTGGGGGGGGGCGGACGAGCAGTACTTC.

The chain uses TRBV11-2 and TRBJ1-5; the D gene is possibly TRBD1 (6 bases). V lost 1 base and J lost 4, with 20 bases in between. The CDR3 loop spans 18 amino acids. Germline assignment: CDR1 SGHAT and CDR2 FQNNGV. As DNA, the CDR3 is TGTGCCAGCAGCTTAGGGGTTGGGGGGGGGCCTGGGAATCAGCCCCAGCATTTT. Protein sequence: CASSLGVGGGPGNQPQHF.